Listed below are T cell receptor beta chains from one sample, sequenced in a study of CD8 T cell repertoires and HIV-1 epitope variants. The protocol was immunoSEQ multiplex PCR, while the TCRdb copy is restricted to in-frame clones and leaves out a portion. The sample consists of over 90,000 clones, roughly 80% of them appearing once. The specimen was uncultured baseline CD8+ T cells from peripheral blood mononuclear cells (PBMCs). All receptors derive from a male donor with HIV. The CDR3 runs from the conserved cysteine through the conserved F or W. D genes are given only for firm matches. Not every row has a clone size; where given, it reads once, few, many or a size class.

CDR3nt: TGCGCCAGCAGCCCGGTACCTGACATCGGGAGGGCTCAGCCCCAGCATTTT
CDR3aa: CASSPVPDIGRAQPQHF
len: 17
abundance: medium-sized
v_gene: TRBV5-1
j_gene: TRBJ1-5
d_gene: .

CDR3nt: TGTGCCAGCAGCTTAGTATTAGGGGGGGGAGTAGCCTACGAGCAGTACTTC
CDR3aa: CASSLVLGGGVAYEQYF
len: 17
abundance: .
v_gene: TRBV7-6
j_gene: TRBJ2-7
d_gene: .

CDR3nt: TGTGCCAGTTCTAATCCTCCAGGGGGCGAAAGGTCACCCCTCCACTTT
CDR3aa: CASSNPPGGERSPLHF
len: 16
abundance: .
v_gene: TRBV19
j_gene: TRBJ1-6
d_gene: TRBD1

CDR3nt: TGTGCCAGCAGTGGAGGGGGGGAAAACATTCAGTACTTC
CDR3aa: CASSGGGENIQYF
len: 13
abundance: .
v_gene: TRBV7-2
j_gene: TRBJ2-4
d_gene: .

CDR3nt: TGTGCCAGCAGTTACCGTAACACTGAAGCTTTCTTT
CDR3aa: CASSYRNTEAFF
len: 12
abundance: .
v_gene: TRBV6-5
j_gene: TRBJ1-1
d_gene: .

CDR3nt: TGTGCCACCAGCATCCTCGTGTACACTGAAGCTTTCTTT
CDR3aa: CATSILVYTEAFF
len: 13
abundance: .
v_gene: TRBV15
j_gene: TRBJ1-1
d_gene: .

CDR3nt: TGTGCCAGCAGCCGCCAGGGAGGGACCGGGGAGCTGTTTTTT
CDR3aa: CASSRQGGTGELFF
len: 14
abundance: .
v_gene: TRBV9
j_gene: TRBJ2-2
d_gene: TRBD2

CDR3nt: TGTGCCAGCAGCGTAGGTGGGCGGGAGGGACAAGAGACCCAGTACTTC
CDR3aa: CASSVGGREGQETQYF
len: 16
abundance: .
v_gene: TRBV9
j_gene: TRBJ2-5
d_gene: TRBD2

CDR3nt: TGCGCCAGCAGCTTCCGGACTAGCGGGGGGGCGGATACGCAGTATTTT
CDR3aa: CASSFRTSGGADTQYF
len: 16
abundance: .
v_gene: TRBV5-1
j_gene: TRBJ2-3
d_gene: TRBD2

CDR3nt: TGCGCCAGCAGCCGGGGGGCGCAGCCCTCCTACAATGAGCAGTTCTTC
CDR3aa: CASSRGAQPSYNEQFF
len: 16
abundance: .
v_gene: TRBV4-1
j_gene: TRBJ2-1
d_gene: .

CDR3nt: TGTGCCAGCAGCTTAGAGGGGTCGGGAGGATTCGAATACAATGAGCAGTTCTTC
CDR3aa: CASSLEGSGGFEYNEQFF
len: 18
abundance: .
v_gene: TRBV7-2
j_gene: TRBJ2-1
d_gene: TRBD2

CDR3nt: TGTGCCAGCTCACCACGTACTTCTGGGGCCAACGTCCTGACTTTC
CDR3aa: CASSPRTSGANVLTF
len: 15
abundance: .
v_gene: TRBV18
j_gene: TRBJ2-6
d_gene: .

CDR3nt: TGCGCCAGCAGCTTGACCCCGGGACAGCCCTACGAGCAGTACTTC
CDR3aa: CASSLTPGQPYEQYF
len: 15
abundance: .
v_gene: TRBV5-1
j_gene: TRBJ2-7
d_gene: TRBD1

CDR3nt: TGCGCCAGCAGCTTGGAAGGTTTTAGCGACAATGAGCAGTTCTTC
CDR3aa: CASSLEGFSDNEQFF
len: 15
abundance: .
v_gene: TRBV5-1
j_gene: TRBJ2-1
d_gene: .

CDR3nt: TGTGCCAGCGGGCCTACATCTGGGGCCAACGTCCTGACTTTC
CDR3aa: CASGPTSGANVLTF
len: 14
abundance: once
v_gene: TRBV5-6
j_gene: TRBJ2-6
d_gene: .

CDR3nt: TGTGCCAGCAGCCGCTCGGGTGGTACGGACGAGCAGTACTTC
CDR3aa: CASSRSGGTDEQYF
len: 14
abundance: .
v_gene: TRBV2
j_gene: TRBJ2-7
d_gene: .

CDR3nt: TGCGCCAGCAGCCAAGTTGCCGTGACAGCGAATGAAAAACTGTTTTTT
CDR3aa: CASSQVAVTANEKLFF
len: 16
abundance: .
v_gene: TRBV4-3
j_gene: TRBJ1-4
d_gene: .

CDR3nt: TGTGCCAGCAGCTCCAACCGACAGCTTGAAGCTTTCTTT
CDR3aa: CASSSNRQLEAFF
len: 13
abundance: many
v_gene: TRBV7-3
j_gene: TRBJ1-1
d_gene: .

CDR3nt: TGTGCCAGCAGTTACTTTACAGGGGGCGGTGAAAAACTGTTTTTT
CDR3aa: CASSYFTGGGEKLFF
len: 15
abundance: .
v_gene: TRBV6-5
j_gene: TRBJ1-4
d_gene: TRBD1

CDR3nt: TGTGCCAGTAGTATAGGAAGGGATCAGCCCCAGCATTTT
CDR3aa: CASSIGRDQPQHF
len: 13
abundance: few
v_gene: TRBV19
j_gene: TRBJ1-5
d_gene: .

CDR3nt: TGTGCCAGCAGTTCGTTTGCGGGGACCAATGAGCAGTTCTTC
CDR3aa: CASSSFAGTNEQFF
len: 14
abundance: .
v_gene: TRBV28
j_gene: TRBJ2-1
d_gene: .

CDR3nt: TGTGCCAGCAGCTATCGACAGGGTGAAAAACTGTTTTTT
CDR3aa: CASSYRQGEKLFF
len: 13
abundance: few
v_gene: TRBV5-4
j_gene: TRBJ1-4
d_gene: TRBD1

CDR3nt: TGCGCCAGCAGCTTGTACCAAAGCTCCTACAATGAGCAGTTCTTC
CDR3aa: CASSLYQSSYNEQFF
len: 15
abundance: .
v_gene: TRBV5-1
j_gene: TRBJ2-1
d_gene: .

CDR3nt: TGTGCCAGCAGTGAGGGATCTAACTATGGCTACACCTTC
CDR3aa: CASSEGSNYGYTF
len: 13
abundance: few
v_gene: TRBV28
j_gene: TRBJ1-2
d_gene: .

CDR3nt: TGTGCCAGCAGCCGGCAGCCCCCCTACGAGCAGTACTTC
CDR3aa: CASSRQPPYEQYF
len: 13
abundance: few
v_gene: TRBV14
j_gene: TRBJ2-7
d_gene: .

CDR3nt: TGTGCCTATACCGTAGGGGACACCCTCTACAAAGGAAACACCATATATTTT
CDR3aa: CAYTVGDTLYKGNTIYF
len: 17
abundance: .
v_gene: TRBV30
j_gene: TRBJ1-3
d_gene: .

CDR3nt: TGTGCCAGCACCCCACTTGTGGAGGGGGACTCACCCCTCCACTTT
CDR3aa: CASTPLVEGDSPLHF
len: 15
abundance: .
v_gene: TRBV25-1
j_gene: TRBJ1-6
d_gene: .

CDR3nt: TGTGCCAGCAGCTTGGCCCTGGGGGGCGGTAGTAATGAGCAGTTCTTC
CDR3aa: CASSLALGGGSNEQFF
len: 16
abundance: .
v_gene: TRBV5-6
j_gene: TRBJ2-1
d_gene: .

CDR3nt: TGTGCCAGCAGAAGTAATGAAAAACTGTTTTTT
CDR3aa: CASRSNEKLFF
len: 11
abundance: .
v_gene: TRBV28
j_gene: TRBJ1-4
d_gene: .

CDR3nt: TGTGCCAGCAGTGACTCGGGCAGGACCCCACTGAGGGGCACTGAAGCTTTCTTT
CDR3aa: CASSDSGRTPLRGTEAFF
len: 18
abundance: .
v_gene: TRBV6-4
j_gene: TRBJ1-1
d_gene: .

CDR3nt: TGTGCCAGCAGTAAAGGTTACAATGAGCAGTTCTTC
CDR3aa: CASSKGYNEQFF
len: 12
abundance: few
v_gene: TRBV2
j_gene: TRBJ2-1
d_gene: .

CDR3nt: TGTGCCACCAGCAGAGATTTTAGACAGGGCTATGGCTACACCTTC
CDR3aa: CATSRDFRQGYGYTF
len: 15
abundance: .
v_gene: TRBV15
j_gene: TRBJ1-2
d_gene: TRBD1

CDR3nt: TGTGCCAGCATAGCTTTCAGGACAGGGGGTTACGAGCAGTACTTC
CDR3aa: CASIAFRTGGYEQYF
len: 15
abundance: .
v_gene: TRBV6-1
j_gene: TRBJ2-7
d_gene: TRBD1

CDR3nt: TGTGCCATACCGGGACAGGGTCGGACCCAGTACTTC
CDR3aa: CAIPGQGRTQYF
len: 12
abundance: few
v_gene: TRBV6-4
j_gene: TRBJ2-5
d_gene: TRBD1

CDR3nt: TGTGCGACCACTGTCAGTGGGGGAGAGACCCAGTACTTC
CDR3aa: CATTVSGGETQYF
len: 13
abundance: once
v_gene: TRBV6-5
j_gene: TRBJ2-5
d_gene: .

CDR3nt: TGTGCCAGCAGTGAGGTACAGGGGGCCTACGAGCAGTACTTC
CDR3aa: CASSEVQGAYEQYF
len: 14
abundance: .
v_gene: TRBV2
j_gene: TRBJ2-7
d_gene: TRBD1